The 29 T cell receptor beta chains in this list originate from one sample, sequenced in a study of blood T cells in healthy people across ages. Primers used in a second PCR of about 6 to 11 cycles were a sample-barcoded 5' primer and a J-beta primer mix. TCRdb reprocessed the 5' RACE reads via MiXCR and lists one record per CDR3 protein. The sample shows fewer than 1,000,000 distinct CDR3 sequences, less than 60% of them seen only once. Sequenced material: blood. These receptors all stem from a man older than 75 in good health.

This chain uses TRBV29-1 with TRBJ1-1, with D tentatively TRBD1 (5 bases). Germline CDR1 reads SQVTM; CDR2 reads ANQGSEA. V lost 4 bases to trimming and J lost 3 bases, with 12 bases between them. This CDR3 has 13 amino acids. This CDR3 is CSVGGGEHTEAFF. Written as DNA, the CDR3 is TGCAGCGTTGGGGGGGGTGAGCACACTGAAGCTTTCTTT.

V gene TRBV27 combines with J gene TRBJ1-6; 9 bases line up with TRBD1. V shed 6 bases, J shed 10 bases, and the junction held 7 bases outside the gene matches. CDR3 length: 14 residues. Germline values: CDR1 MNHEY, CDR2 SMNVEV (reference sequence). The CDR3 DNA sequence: TGTGCCAGCAGATCAGGGACAGGGAGGTCACCCCTCCACTTT. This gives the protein CASRSGTGRSPLHF.

CDR3 protein: CSVAPPDTQYF. The CDR3 coding sequence is TGCAGCGTGGCCCCCCCAGATACGCAGTATTTT. The V and J genes are TRBV29-1 and TRBJ2-3; D not resolved. Trimming pared 6 bases from V and 4 bases from J, leaving 8 bases between. The CDR3 extends over 11 amino acids. Per germline, CDR1 SQVTM and CDR2 ANQGSEA.

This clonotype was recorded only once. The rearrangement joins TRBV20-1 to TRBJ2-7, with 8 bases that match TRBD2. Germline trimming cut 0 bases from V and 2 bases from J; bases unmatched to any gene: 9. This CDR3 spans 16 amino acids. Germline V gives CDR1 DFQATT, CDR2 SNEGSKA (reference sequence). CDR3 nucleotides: TGCAGTGCTAGAGATGAGGTTGCTAGCGGGCCCTACGAGCAGTACTTC. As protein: CSARDEVASGPYEQYF.

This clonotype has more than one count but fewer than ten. The CDR3 coding sequence is TGTGCCAGCAGCCCACCGTCCGTCAGGAACGAGCAGTACTTC. It codes for CASSPPSVRNEQYF. The genes are TRBV7-9 and TRBJ2-7; D remains ambiguous. The CDR3 is 14 amino acids. Trimming stripped 5 bases from V and 5 bases from J, with 16 bases between. CDR1 and CDR2 from the germline V gene are SEHNR and FQNEAQ (reference sequence). Looking up the rest from reference TRBV7-9 and TRBJ2-7 gives the full variable domain: DTGVSQNPRHKITKRGQNVTFRCDPISEHNRLYWYRQTLGQGPEFLTYFQNEAQLEKSRLLSDRFSAERPKGSFSTLEIQRTEQGDSAMYLCASSPPSVRNEQYFGPGTRLTVT.

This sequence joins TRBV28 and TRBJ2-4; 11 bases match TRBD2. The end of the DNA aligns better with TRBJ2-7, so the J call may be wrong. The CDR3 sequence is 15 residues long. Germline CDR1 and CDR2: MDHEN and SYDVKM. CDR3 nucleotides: TGTGCCAGCAGTGAGCCGGGACTAGCGGACCACGAGCAGTACTTC. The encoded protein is CASSEPGLADHEQYF.

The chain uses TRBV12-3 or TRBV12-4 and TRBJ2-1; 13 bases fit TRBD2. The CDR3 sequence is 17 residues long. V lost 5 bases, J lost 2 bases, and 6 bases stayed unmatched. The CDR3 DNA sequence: TGTGCCAGCAGTGGACTAGCGGGAGTCCGTACCTACAATGAGCAGTTCTTC. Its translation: CASSGLAGVRTYNEQFF.

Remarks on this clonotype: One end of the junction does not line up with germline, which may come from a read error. The CDR3 sequence: CTSSVSMNTEAFF. CDR3 sequence (DNA): TGTACCAGCAGTGTGTCCATGAACACTGAAGCTTTCTTT. The chain has TRBV27 and TRBJ1-1; no clear D. Germline V gives CDR1 MNHEY, CDR2 SMNVEV (reference sequence). CDR3 length equals 13 residues.

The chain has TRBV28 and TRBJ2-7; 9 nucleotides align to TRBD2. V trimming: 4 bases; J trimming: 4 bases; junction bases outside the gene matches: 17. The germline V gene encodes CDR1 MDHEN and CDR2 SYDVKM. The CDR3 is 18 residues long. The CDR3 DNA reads TGTGCCAGCAGTTCAATAAAGAACGTAGCGGGAGCCCTTTACGAGCAGTACTTC. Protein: CASSSIKNVAGALYEQYF.

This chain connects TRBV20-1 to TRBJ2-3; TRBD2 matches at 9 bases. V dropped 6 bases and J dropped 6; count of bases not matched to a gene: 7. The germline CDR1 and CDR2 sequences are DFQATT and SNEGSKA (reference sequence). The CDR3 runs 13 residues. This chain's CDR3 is CSAPGREGDTQYF. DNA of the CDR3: TGCAGTGCCCCGGGGCGGGAGGGTGATACGCAGTATTTT.

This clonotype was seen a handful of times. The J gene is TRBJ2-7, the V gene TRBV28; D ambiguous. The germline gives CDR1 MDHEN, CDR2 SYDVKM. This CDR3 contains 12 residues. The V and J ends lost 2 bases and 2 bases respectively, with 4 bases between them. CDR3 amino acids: CASSLPAYEQYF. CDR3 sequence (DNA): TGTGCCAGCAGTTTACCGGCCTACGAGCAGTACTTC.

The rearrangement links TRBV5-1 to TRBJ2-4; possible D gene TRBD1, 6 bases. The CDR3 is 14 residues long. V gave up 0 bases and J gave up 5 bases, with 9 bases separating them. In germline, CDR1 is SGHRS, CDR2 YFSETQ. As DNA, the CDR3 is TGCGCCAGCAGCTTGGGGGGGCCTGAAAACATTCAGTACTTC. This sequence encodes CASSLGGPENIQYF.

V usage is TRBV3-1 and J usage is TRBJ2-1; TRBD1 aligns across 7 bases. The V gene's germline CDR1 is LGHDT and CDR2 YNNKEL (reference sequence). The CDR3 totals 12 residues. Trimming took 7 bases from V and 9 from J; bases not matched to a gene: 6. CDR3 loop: CASNRGGAEQFF. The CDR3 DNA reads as TGTGCCAGCAACAGGGGTGGAGCTGAGCAGTTCTTC.

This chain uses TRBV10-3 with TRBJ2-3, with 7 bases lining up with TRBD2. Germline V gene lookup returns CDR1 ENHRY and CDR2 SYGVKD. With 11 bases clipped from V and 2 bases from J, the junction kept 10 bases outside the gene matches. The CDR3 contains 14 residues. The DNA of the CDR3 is TGTGCCGGCGACAGCGGGATCCCCACAGATACGCAGTATTTT. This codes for CAGDSGIPTDTQYF.

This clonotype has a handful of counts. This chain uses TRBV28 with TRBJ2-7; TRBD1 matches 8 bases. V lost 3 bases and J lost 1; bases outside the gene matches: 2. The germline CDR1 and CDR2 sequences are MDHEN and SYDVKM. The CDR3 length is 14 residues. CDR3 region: CASSLYRGSYEQYF. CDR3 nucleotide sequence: TGTGCCAGCAGTTTGTACAGGGGGTCCTACGAGCAGTACTTC.

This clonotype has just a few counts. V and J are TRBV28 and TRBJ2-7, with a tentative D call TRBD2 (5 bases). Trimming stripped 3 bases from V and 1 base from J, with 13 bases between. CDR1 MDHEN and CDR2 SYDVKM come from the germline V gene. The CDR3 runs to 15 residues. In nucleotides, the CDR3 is TGTGCCAGCAGTTTTCTGGGAGCGAGGTCCTACGAGCAGTACTTC. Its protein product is CASSFLGARSYEQYF.

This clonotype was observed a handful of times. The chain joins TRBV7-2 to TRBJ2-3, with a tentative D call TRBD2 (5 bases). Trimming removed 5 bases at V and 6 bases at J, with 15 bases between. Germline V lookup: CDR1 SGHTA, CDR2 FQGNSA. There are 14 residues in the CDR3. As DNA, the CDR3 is TGTGCCAGCAGCGAATGGGCGGGTACGGATACGCAGTATTTT. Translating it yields CASSEWAGTDTQYF.

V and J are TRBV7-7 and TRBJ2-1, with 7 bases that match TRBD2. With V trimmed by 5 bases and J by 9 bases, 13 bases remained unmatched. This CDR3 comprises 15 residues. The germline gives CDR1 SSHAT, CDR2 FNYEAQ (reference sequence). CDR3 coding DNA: TGTGCCAGCAGCCTTAACGCGGGAGCGGCGACTGAGCAGTTCTTC. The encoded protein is CASSLNAGAATEQFF.

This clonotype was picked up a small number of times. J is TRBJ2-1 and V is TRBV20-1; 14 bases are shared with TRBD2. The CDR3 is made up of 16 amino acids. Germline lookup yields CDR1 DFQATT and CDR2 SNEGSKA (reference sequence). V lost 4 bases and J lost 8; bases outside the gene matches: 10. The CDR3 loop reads CSATGGLAGGFDEQFF. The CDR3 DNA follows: TGCAGTGCTACGGGAGGACTAGCGGGAGGCTTTGATGAGCAGTTCTTC.

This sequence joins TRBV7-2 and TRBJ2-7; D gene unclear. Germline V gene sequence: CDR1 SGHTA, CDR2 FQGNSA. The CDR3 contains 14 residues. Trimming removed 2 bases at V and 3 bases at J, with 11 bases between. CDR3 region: CASSLRVDNYEQYF. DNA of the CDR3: TGTGCCAGCAGCTTAAGGGTAGATAACTACGAGCAGTACTTC.

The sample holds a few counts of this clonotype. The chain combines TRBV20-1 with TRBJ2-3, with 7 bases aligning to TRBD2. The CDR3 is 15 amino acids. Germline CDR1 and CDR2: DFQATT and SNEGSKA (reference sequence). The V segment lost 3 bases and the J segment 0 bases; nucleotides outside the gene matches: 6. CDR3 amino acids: CSARRGWTSTDTQYF. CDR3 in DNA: TGCAGTGCTAGGCGGGGGTGGACTAGCACAGATACGCAGTATTTT.

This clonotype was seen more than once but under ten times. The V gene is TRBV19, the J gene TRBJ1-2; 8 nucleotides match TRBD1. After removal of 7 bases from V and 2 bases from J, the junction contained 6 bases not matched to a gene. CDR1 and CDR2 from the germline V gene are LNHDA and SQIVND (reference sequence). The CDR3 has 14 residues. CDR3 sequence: CASTWTGSNYGYTF. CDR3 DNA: TGTGCCAGTACCTGGACAGGGTCGAACTATGGCTACACCTTC.

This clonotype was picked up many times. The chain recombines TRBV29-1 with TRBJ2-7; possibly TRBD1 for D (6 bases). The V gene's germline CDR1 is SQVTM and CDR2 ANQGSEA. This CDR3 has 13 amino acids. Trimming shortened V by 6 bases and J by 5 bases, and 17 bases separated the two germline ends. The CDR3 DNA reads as TGCAGCGTACAAACAGGGAGAGGAGACGAGCAGTACTTC. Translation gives CSVQTGRGDEQYF.

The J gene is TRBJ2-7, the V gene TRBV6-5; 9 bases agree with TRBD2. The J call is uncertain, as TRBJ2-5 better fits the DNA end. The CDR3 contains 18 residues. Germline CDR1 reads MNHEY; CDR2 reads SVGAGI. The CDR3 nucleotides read TGTGCCAGCAGTTACTCTCTAGCGGGAAGCATCTTTATCGGGACCCAGTACTTC. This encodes CASSYSLAGSIFIGTQYF.

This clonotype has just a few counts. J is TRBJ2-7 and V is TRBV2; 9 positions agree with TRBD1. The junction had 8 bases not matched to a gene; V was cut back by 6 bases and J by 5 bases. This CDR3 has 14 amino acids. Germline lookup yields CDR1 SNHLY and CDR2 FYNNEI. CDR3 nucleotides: TGTGCCAGCAGGGGGGACAGGGACTTTGACGAGCAGTACTTC. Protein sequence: CASRGDRDFDEQYF.

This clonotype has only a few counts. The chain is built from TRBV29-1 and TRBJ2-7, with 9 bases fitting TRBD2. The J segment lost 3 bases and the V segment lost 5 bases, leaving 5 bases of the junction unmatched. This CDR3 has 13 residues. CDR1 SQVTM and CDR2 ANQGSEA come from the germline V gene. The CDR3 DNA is TGCAGCGTTCAGACTAGCGGATACTACGAGCAGTACTTC. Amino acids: CSVQTSGYYEQYF.

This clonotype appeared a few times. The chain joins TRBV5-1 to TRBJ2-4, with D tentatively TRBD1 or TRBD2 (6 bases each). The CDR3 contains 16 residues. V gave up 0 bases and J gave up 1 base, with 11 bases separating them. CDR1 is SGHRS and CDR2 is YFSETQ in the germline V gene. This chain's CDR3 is CASSLVGGGAKNIQYF. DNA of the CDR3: TGCGCCAGCAGCTTGGTAGGAGGGGGTGCCAAAAACATTCAGTACTTC.

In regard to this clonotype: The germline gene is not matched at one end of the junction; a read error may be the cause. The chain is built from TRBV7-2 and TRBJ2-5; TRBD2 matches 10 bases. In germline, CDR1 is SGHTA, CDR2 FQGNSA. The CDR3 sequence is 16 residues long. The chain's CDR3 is CASSLGASGGKEAQYF. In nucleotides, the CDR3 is TGTGCCAGCAGCTTAGGGGCTAGCGGGGGTAAAGAGGCCCAGTACTTC.

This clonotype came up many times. The CDR3 DNA is TGTGCCAGCAGTTTAGACATTTCTGAGCAGTACTTC. It is translated as CASSLDISEQYF. J is TRBJ2-7 and V is TRBV12-3 or TRBV12-4, with D unresolved. With 1 base removed from V and 7 bases from J, the gap between germline ends came to 8 bases. The CDR3 sequence is 12 residues long.